This entry describes one T cell receptor (beta chain). The antigen is undetermined. Germline values: CDR1 SGHRS, CDR2 YFSETQ. This CDR3 comprises 15 residues. J lost 5 bases, V lost 1 base, and 7 bases had no gene match. Study observations and caveats: Greatest tumor Treg TCR overlap was with tumor naive CD4+ cells. In terms of TCR gene usage, tumor memory CD4+ T cells clustered together with blood and lymph node memory CD4+ cells, as well as with lymph node naive CD4+ cells. The larger cohort examined one V-J beta rearrangement, not whole repertoires.

After constant-region reverse-primer amplification, full-length variable regions underwent semi-nested PCR with Nested Universal Primer A. TCRdb independently ran MiXCR on the 5' RACE reads; one entry per CDR3 protein. The sample includes roughly 69,000 distinct CDR3 sequences, roughly 23% of them seen just once. The origin of this receptor is a female donor with breast cancer. The J gene is TRBJ2-3, the V gene TRBV5-1; 7 bases are a match to TRBD2. Sequenced: memory CD4+ T cells sorted from a lymph node. Subset described: memory CD4+ T cells, CD4+CD45RO+CD25-. As DNA, the CDR3 is TGCGCCAGCAGCTTGATGACTAGCACGGGAGATACGCAGTATTTT. This encodes CASSLMTSTGDTQYF.